This T cell receptor (beta chain) emerged from a study of post-analysis software for immune sequencing data (dated by TCRdb to 2013 to 2016). In terms of the full investigation: Disease courses on record covered relapsing-remitting, secondary progressive and progressive-relapsing multiple sclerosis, though some patients had no subtype annotation. A subset of samples was prepared in parallel using single-end sample barcoding, then pooled and co-amplified after Illumina adapter ligation. The multiple sclerosis patient repertoires were compared with roughly twelve previously published healthy control repertoires from donors aged about 6 to 26 years. What the work shows at the level of the full study, not this receptor alone: Direct clustering with F measure revealed strong co-clustering of samples prepared in the same batch, which led to a batch-effect correction. Normalized Chao1 diversity was significantly lower in multiple sclerosis patients than controls, suggesting substantial peripheral T-cell clonal expansion. The multiple sclerosis patient group was slightly younger than the control group. Patients showed significantly higher frequencies than controls for five TRBV segments, among them TRBV5-6, TRBV5-1 and TRBV20-1.

The sample holds a few counts of this clonotype. This clone's antigen is unknown. No base quality information exists; no much larger clone differs at one position. To demonstrate the VDJtools post-analysis software, TCR beta repertoires were profiled from the peripheral blood of about 13 young patients with multiple sclerosis. The multiple sclerosis patients were children and adolescents between roughly 6 and 15 years of age. The library was generated by PCR. TCRdb shows the sequencer as Illumina HiSeq 2500. Unique molecular identifiers were incorporated into TCR beta cDNA libraries to reduce PCR and sequencing biases. Some 500,000 cDNA molecules were obtained per 1 to 10 million input T cells, so each molecule approximated one T cell. The patient libraries were prepared and sequenced with the same protocol used for the earlier healthy control dataset. Within a given batch, samples were prepared together, multiplexed and sequenced on the same HiSeq lane. From the authors' description of their analysis: MIGEC was used to process the raw barcoded reads, and molecular identifier groups with only a single read were discarded before consensus assembly and CDR3 extraction. Clonotype tables were post-analysed with VDJtools, normalizing diversity by down-sampling all datasets to the smallest sample size. To correct batch-related cross-sample contamination, repertoire overlap clustering matched CDR3 amino acid sequences but not nucleotide sequences. The raw public reads went through TCRdb reprocessing: fastp at Q25, MiXCR clone calling, in-frame beta chains kept. When rows share a CDR3 protein, they turn into one entry using the most common DNA and genes. TCRdb, rather than the study authors, made the V and J calls. The sample table holds fewer than 550,000 distinct CDR3 sequences, of which 30% to 40% were seen once. 4.5% to 7.5% of the sample is held by the ten biggest clonotypes.

The CDR3 has 18 amino acids, counting the end cysteine and phenylalanine. Only the CDR3 DNA stays, 54 bases, in frame from base 1. V ends up 0 bases short and J 2 bases short, with an unmatched junction base count of 12. Taken from the germline V gene, the CDR1 and CDR2 loops are SGHRS and YFSETQ. The chain is encoded by TRBV5-1 joined to TRBJ2-5, with 8 middle bases fitting TRBD2. This TCR was recovered from a girl aged 2-17 years with multiple sclerosis. Material: blood. CDR3 reads: CASSLGGPGLAPQETQYF. DNA sequence: TGCGCCAGCAGCTTGGGGGGCCCTGGACTAGCCCCACAAGAGACCCAGTACTTC.